The 31 T cell receptor beta chains presented below share a single source sample, sequenced in a study of CD8 T cells in Susac syndrome. It was with random hexamers that 0.5 to 1 ug RNA was reverse transcribed. One entry per CDR3 protein, called by TCRdb with MiXCR from the immunoSEQ multiplex PCR reads. The sample consists of about 180,000 distinct CDR3 sequences, 85% to 95% of them appearing once. The material sequenced was CD8+ T cells from PBMCs. The origin of the receptors is a human donor with multiple sclerosis.

The chain recombines TRBV21-1 with TRBJ2-5. TRBV21-1 is described as a pseudogene. This CDR3 has 13 residues. Here the CDR3 reads CASSEKEGRTQYF. For the CDR3, the DNA is TGTGCCAGCAGCGAAAAAGAAGGACGGACCCAGTACTTC.

J is TRBJ2-2 and V is TRBV7-9, with D perhaps matching TRBD1 or TRBD2 (5 bases each). CDR1 and CDR2 from the germline V gene are SEHNR and FQNEAQ (reference sequence). The CDR3 length is 14 residues. Trimming took off 6 bases at V and 0 bases at J, with 8 bases between the two ends. The CDR3 here is CASSGGSNTGELFF. In DNA form, the CDR3 reads TGTGCCAGCAGTGGGGGTTCGAACACCGGGGAGCTGTTTTTT.

The chain is built from TRBV29-1 and TRBJ1-2; D not certain. CDR3 length equals 15 residues. V lost 0 bases and J lost 6, with 17 bases in between. Germline lookup yields CDR1 SQVTM and CDR2 ANQGSEA. This CDR3 reads CSVEDPSVMVNGYTF. CDR3 sequence (DNA): TGCAGCGTTGAAGACCCCAGCGTTATGGTCAATGGCTACACCTTC.

The gene calls are TRBV9 and TRBJ2-1; a weak D match, TRBD2 (6 bases). This CDR3 is built from 16 residues. Looked up from germline, CDR1 is SGDLS and CDR2 is YYNGEE. V lost 0 bases and J 3 bases, leaving 13 bases between the germline ends. The CDR3, as DNA: TGTGCCAGCAGCGTAGAGGGTCTAGCGCACTACAATGAGCAGTTCTTC. It codes for CASSVEGLAHYNEQFF.

The chain carries TRBV3-1 and TRBJ1-4; D is perhaps TRBD1 (6 bases). V was cut by 0 bases and J by 8 bases, with 19 bases left in between. The CDR3 covers 17 residues. Germline V gene data show CDR1 as LGHDT and CDR2 as YNNKEL (reference sequence). The CDR3 spells CASSQDLTGTWGEKLFF. The CDR3 DNA sequence: TGTGCCAGCAGCCAAGATCTTACAGGGACTTGGGGCGAAAAACTGTTTTTT.

This clonotype was seen once. This rearrangement joins TRBV4-1 to TRBJ2-1, with D unresolved. The V end lost 1 base, the J end lost 5 bases, and 12 bases lay between the germline ends. The CDR3 is 15 residues long. The germline CDR1 and CDR2 sequences are MGHRA and YSYEKL. The CDR3 is CASSQVSSPNNEQFF. The DNA of the CDR3 is TGCGCCAGCAGCCAAGTTAGCAGCCCTAACAATGAGCAGTTCTTC.

V and J are TRBV5-1 and TRBJ2-5; D tentatively fits TRBD1 or TRBD2 (5 bases each). Germline lookup yields CDR1 SGHRS and CDR2 YFSETQ. The CDR3 has 16 residues. The V end was cut by 0 bases, the J end by 2 bases, with 14 bases between. CDR3 residues: CASSLGGKEAQETQYF. CDR3 DNA sequence: TGCGCCAGCAGCTTGGGGGGGAAGGAGGCTCAAGAGACCCAGTACTTC.

This clonotype was seen more than once but under ten times. The chain links TRBV15 to TRBJ2-7, with 8 positions matching TRBD2. The CDR3 is made up of 14 amino acids. Germline V lookup: CDR1 LNHNV, CDR2 YYDKDF (reference sequence). V trimming: 2 bases; J trimming: 2 bases; junction bases outside the gene matches: 2. CDR3 nucleotides: TGTGCCACCAGCAGAACTAGCGGCCCCTACGAGCAGTACTTC. This sequence encodes CATSRTSGPYEQYF.

The rearrangement joins TRBV19 to TRBJ2-1; tentative D call: TRBD2 (5 bases). From germline, CDR1 is LNHDA and CDR2 SQIVND (reference sequence). Trimming took off 1 base at V and 7 bases at J, with 8 bases between the two ends. The CDR3 totals 13 residues. The CDR3 DNA follows: TGTGCCAGTAGTATAGTGAGGGCTAATGAGCAGTTCTTC. The encoded protein is CASSIVRANEQFF. The complete variable domain, with remaining parts taken from reference TRBV19 and TRBJ2-1, reads DGGITQSPKYLFRKEGQNVTLSCEQNLNHDAMYWYRQDPGQGLRLIYYSQIVNDFQKGDIAEGYSVSREKKESFPLTVTSAQKNPTAFYLCASSIVRANEQFFGPGTRLTVL.

The V and J genes are TRBV5-1 and TRBJ2-1; possible D gene TRBD2, 6 bases. Deletions cut 5 bases from V and 8 bases from J, with 20 bases between. The CDR3 totals 15 residues. Germline V gene sequence: CDR1 SGHRS, CDR2 YFSETQ. The DNA of the CDR3 is TGCGCCAGCAGGGCCGTGACTAGTGTTCGGGATGAGCAGTTCTTC. It codes for CASRAVTSVRDEQFF. The full variable domain, completed using reference TRBV5-1 and TRBJ2-1, is KAGVTQTPRYLIKTRGQQVTLSCSPISGHRSVSWYQQTPGQGLQFLFEYFSETQRNKGNFPGRFSGRQFSNSRSEMNVSTLELGDSALYLCASRAVTSVRDEQFFGPGTRLTVL.

The chain recombines TRBV29-1 with TRBJ2-1, with 10 bases fitting TRBD2. Trimming at V came to 1 base and at J to 3 bases, leaving 0 bases not matched to a gene. This CDR3 has 14 residues. The germline CDR1 and CDR2 sequences are SQVTM and ANQGSEA. The CDR3 region is CSVEGTSGYNEQFF. CDR3 bases: TGCAGCGTTGAAGGGACTAGCGGCTACAATGAGCAGTTCTTC.

This clonotype showed up just once. V and J are TRBV20-1 and TRBJ2-7; 8 bases align to TRBD1. Germline CDR1 is DFQATT and CDR2 is SNEGSKA (reference sequence). The V gene end was trimmed by 0 bases and the J gene end by 2 bases; junction bases not matched to a gene: 9. There are 16 residues in the CDR3. The DNA for the CDR3 is TGCAGTGCTAGAGATTGGTCGACAGGGGTCCCCTACGAGCAGTACTTC. Its protein product is CSARDWSTGVPYEQYF.

The gene calls are TRBV20-1 and TRBJ1-5, with TRBD1 identical over 7 bases. Germline assignment: CDR1 DFQATT and CDR2 SNEGSKA (reference sequence). This CDR3 has 16 amino acids. V gave up 2 bases and J gave up 2 bases; unmatched junction bases: 9. The CDR3 DNA is TGCAGTGCTAGATCCGGACAGGTCCAGGGCAATCAGCCCCAGCATTTT. Translated: CSARSGQVQGNQPQHF.

The chain joins TRBV7-9 to TRBJ1-1; D is unresolved. Trimming cost V 5 bases and J 7 bases, with 11 bases left between them. In germline, CDR1 is SEHNR, CDR2 FQNEAQ (reference sequence). The CDR3 runs 12 residues. The DNA of the CDR3 is TGTGCCAGCAGCCCCGTGGGCGTTGAAGCTTTCTTT. Translated, it gives CASSPVGVEAFF.

V gene TRBV20-1 combines with J gene TRBJ2-7, with 7 bases lining up with TRBD2. Germline V gene data show CDR1 as DFQATT and CDR2 as SNEGSKA (reference sequence). Unmatched junction bases numbered 5, after V lost 2 bases and J lost 4 bases. The CDR3 runs to 13 residues. The CDR3 coding sequence is TGCAGTGCTAGAAGTAGCGGGTTTTACGAGCAGTACTTC. It is translated as CSARSSGFYEQYF.

The rearrangement uses TRBV11-2 and TRBJ2-2; TRBD2 matches 7 bases. This CDR3 spans 16 amino acids. Germline-derived CDR1 and CDR2 are SGHAT and FQNNGV. V gave up 1 base and J gave up 1 base; unmatched junction bases: 3. The CDR3 sequence is CASSLGAGVNTGELFF. In DNA, the CDR3 is TGTGCCAGCAGCTTAGGGGCGGGGGTGAACACCGGGGAGCTGTTTTTT.

The chain combines TRBV6-5 with TRBJ2-7; 11 bases are shared with TRBD2. This CDR3 spans 18 amino acids. Germline trimming cut 0 bases from V and 1 base from J; bases unmatched to any gene: 8. The germline V gene encodes CDR1 MNHEY and CDR2 SVGAGI. CDR3 sequence reads: CASSYSAGLAEPSYEQYF. DNA for the CDR3: TGTGCCAGCAGTTACTCGGCGGGACTAGCGGAACCTTCCTACGAGCAGTACTTC.

This clonotype was seen once. The V call is TRBV20-1, the J call TRBJ2-7; D is possibly TRBD2 (6 bases). Germline V gene data show CDR1 as DFQATT and CDR2 as SNEGSKA (reference sequence). V was clipped by 0 bases and J by 0 bases, with 9 bases between them. This CDR3 is 14 amino acids long. Here the CDR3 DNA reads TGCAGTGCTAGAGATCGGGAGAGCTCCTACGAGCAGTACTTC. It codes for CSARDRESSYEQYF.

This clonotype was recorded only once. V and J are TRBV4-1 and TRBJ2-1, with 12 nucleotides matching TRBD2. Per germline, CDR1 MGHRA and CDR2 YSYEKL. With V trimmed by 2 bases and J by 2 bases, 1 base remained unmatched. The CDR3 sequence is 16 residues long. CDR3 loop: CASSQRTSGTYNEQFF. CDR3 coding DNA: TGCGCCAGCAGCCAACGGACTAGCGGGACCTACAATGAGCAGTTCTTC.

The rearrangement joins TRBV2 to TRBJ1-1, with a weak D call TRBD1 (5 bases). This CDR3 region has 14 residues. V lost 7 bases and J 4 bases, leaving 16 bases between the germline ends. The germline gives CDR1 SNHLY, CDR2 FYNNEI. The CDR3 nucleotides read TGTGCCAGCAACTTAAAGGGGCAGAGCACTGAAGCTTTCTTT. Translation gives CASNLKGQSTEAFF.

This chain uses TRBV7-9 with TRBJ1-2, with TRBD1 identical over 8 bases. The CDR3 is 15 residues long. Trimming took 4 bases from V and 5 from J; bases not matched to a gene: 9. The germline gives CDR1 SEHNR, CDR2 FQNEAQ (reference sequence). The CDR3 DNA is TGTGCCAGCAGCTACCCGGGACAGGTGATGTATGGCTACACCTTC. This translates into CASSYPGQVMYGYTF.

This chain uses TRBV20-1 with TRBJ1-1, with D possibly being TRBD1 (6 bases). This CDR3 is 13 amino acids long. The germline V gene has CDR1 DFQATT and CDR2 SNEGSKA (reference sequence). V shed 6 bases and J shed 1 base, with 12 bases lying between them. DNA of the CDR3: TGCAGTGCCTCGGACAGAGGGAACACTGAAGCTTTCTTT. The encoded protein is CSASDRGNTEAFF.

The CDR3 here is CASSPLWVGQMIYGYTF. The DNA of the CDR3 is TGTGCCAGCAGCCCACTTTGGGTGGGACAGATGATCTATGGCTACACCTTC. The J gene is TRBJ1-2, the V gene TRBV7-9, with 7 bases lining up with TRBD1. The CDR3 is 17 residues long. The V gene's germline CDR1 is SEHNR and CDR2 FQNEAQ (reference sequence). V was clipped by 5 bases and J by 4 bases; unmatched bases: 16.

The chain couples TRBV20-1 to TRBJ1-2, with D hard to call. Germline V gene lookup returns CDR1 DFQATT and CDR2 SNEGSKA (reference sequence). V gave up 0 bases and J gave up 4 bases, with 12 bases separating them. The CDR3 has 14 amino acids. The CDR3 is CSARDRNLAYGYTF. CDR3 sequence (DNA): TGCAGTGCTAGAGATCGGAATTTAGCCTATGGCTACACCTTC.

The CDR3 here is CASSLGGASTDTQYF. For the CDR3, the DNA is TGTGCCAGCAGTTTAGGCGGAGCTAGCACAGATACGCAGTATTTT. V gene TRBV28 combines with J gene TRBJ2-3; no firm D call. The CDR3 extends over 15 amino acids. The V and J ends lost 2 bases and 0 bases respectively, with 9 bases between them. The V gene's germline CDR1 is MDHEN and CDR2 SYDVKM.

This chain links TRBV5-1 with TRBJ2-3; 9 positions match TRBD1. From germline, CDR1 is SGHRS and CDR2 YFSETQ. V dropped 3 bases and J dropped 4; count of bases not matched to a gene: 9. The length of the CDR3 is 16 residues. The CDR3 reads CASSYATGTGPDTQYF. In nucleotides, the CDR3 is TGCGCCAGCAGCTACGCGACCGGGACAGGGCCAGATACGCAGTATTTT. Combining the CDR3 with reference TRBV5-1 and TRBJ2-3 gives the whole variable domain KAGVTQTPRYLIKTRGQQVTLSCSPISGHRSVSWYQQTPGQGLQFLFEYFSETQRNKGNFPGRFSGRQFSNSRSEMNVSTLELGDSALYLCASSYATGTGPDTQYFGPGTRLTVL.

The genes are TRBV2 and TRBJ2-1; TRBD2 agrees at 9 bases. The CDR3 spans 15 residues. J gave up 4 bases and V 4 bases, and 5 bases lay outside the gene matches. Germline CDR1 SNHLY, CDR2 FYNNEI. This chain's CDR3 is CASSGGLALYNEQFF. The CDR3 DNA reads as TGTGCCAGCAGTGGGGGACTAGCCTTATACAATGAGCAGTTCTTC. Combining the CDR3 with reference TRBV2 and TRBJ2-1 gives the whole variable domain EPEVTQTPSHQVTQMGQEVILRCVPISNHLYFYWYRQILGQKVEFLVSFYNNEISEKSEIFDDQFSVERPDGSNFTLKIRSTKLEDSAMYFCASSGGLALYNEQFFGPGTRLTVL.

The V gene is TRBV5-1, the J gene TRBJ2-7, with 8 bases fitting TRBD1. The CDR3 sequence is 15 residues long. After removal of 4 bases from V and 5 bases from J, the junction contained 11 bases not matched to a gene. Germline CDR1 is SGHRS and CDR2 is YFSETQ. The CDR3 DNA follows: TGCGCCAGCAGCCCGGTGGACAGGGTTTTTCACGAGCAGTACTTC. This sequence encodes CASSPVDRVFHEQYF.

The V and J genes are TRBV13 and TRBJ2-6; possibly TRBD1 for D (5 bases). V dropped 4 bases and J dropped 2 bases, with 6 bases sitting between them. Per the germline V gene, CDR1 is PRHDT and CDR2 is FYEKMQ (reference sequence). The CDR3 covers 14 residues. The CDR3: CASSSRAGANVLTF. In DNA, the CDR3 is TGTGCCAGCAGCTCCAGGGCTGGGGCCAACGTCCTGACTTTC.

J is TRBJ2-1 and V is TRBV4-1; TRBD2 matches 11 bases. V lost 1 base and J lost 3; bases outside the gene matches: 5. CDR1 is MGHRA, CDR2 YSYEKL, per germline. There are 17 residues in the CDR3. The CDR3 DNA sequence: TGCGCCAGCAGCCAAGGATTAGCGGGAGGGGACTACAATGAGCAGTTCTTC. It specifies CASSQGLAGGDYNEQFF.

The chain uses TRBV13 and TRBJ1-5; D uncertain. The germline V gene has CDR1 PRHDT and CDR2 FYEKMQ (reference sequence). V lost 9 bases to trimming and J lost 4 bases, with 19 bases between them. This CDR3 has 15 amino acids. The CDR3 coding sequence is TGTGCCAGTAACAACCAGGACGAAGTAAATCAGCCCCAGCATTTT. Its protein is CASNNQDEVNQPQHF.